These 2 T cell receptor beta chains were sequenced from one sample in a study of blood T cell repertoires in COVID-19. Here immunoSEQ multiplex PCR was the method, and the copy in TCRdb shows in-frame clones only, minus some. The repertoire consists of roughly 170,000 clones, with approximately 81% occurring once and the leading ten covering roughly 5%. The sequencing sample was made of PBMCs or T cells enriched from blood (not recorded which). The receptors derive from a woman in her thirties or forties with acute COVID-19.

This clone has just one count. This chain uses TRBV5-1 with TRBJ2-1; the match to TRBD1 covers 8 bases. The CDR3 is 18 residues long. The J segment lost 3 bases and the V segment lost 4 bases, leaving 15 bases of the junction unmatched. The germline V gene encodes CDR1 SGHRS and CDR2 YFSETQ. CDR3 nucleotides: TGCGCCAGCAGCGGGACAGGACGCGCAAATACTGACTACAATGAGCAGTTCTTC. Translating it yields CASSGTGRANTDYNEQFF.

On this clone: Other DNA sequences in this sample translate to the same CDR3. The gene calls are TRBV7-2 and TRBJ2-3; 15 bases map to TRBD2. This CDR3 region has 16 residues. Trimming removed 5 bases from V and 3 bases from J; junction bases left unmatched: 3. Germline loops: CDR1 SGHTA, CDR2 FQGNSA. CDR3 amino acids: CASSPGLAGGTDTQYF. The CDR3 DNA is TGTGCCAGCAGCCCGGGACTAGCGGGAGGAACAGATACGCAGTATTTT.